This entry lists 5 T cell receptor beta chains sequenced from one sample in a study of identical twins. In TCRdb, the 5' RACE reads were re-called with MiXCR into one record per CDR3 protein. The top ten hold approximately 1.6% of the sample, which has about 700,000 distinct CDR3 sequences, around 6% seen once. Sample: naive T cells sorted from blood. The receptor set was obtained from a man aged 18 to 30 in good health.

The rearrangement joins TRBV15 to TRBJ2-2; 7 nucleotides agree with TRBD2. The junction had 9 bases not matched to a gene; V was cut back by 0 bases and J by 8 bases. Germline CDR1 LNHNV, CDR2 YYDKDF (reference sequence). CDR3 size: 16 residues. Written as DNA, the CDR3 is TGTGCCACCAGCAGAGACCGGGACTACCCCGCTGGGGAGCTGTTTTTT. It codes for CATSRDRDYPAGELFF.

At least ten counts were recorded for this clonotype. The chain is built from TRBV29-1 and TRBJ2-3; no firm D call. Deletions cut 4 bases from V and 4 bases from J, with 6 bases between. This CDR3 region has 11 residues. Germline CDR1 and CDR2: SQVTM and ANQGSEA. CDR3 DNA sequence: TGCAGCGTTGGGGGTGCAGATACGCAGTATTTT. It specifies CSVGGADTQYF.

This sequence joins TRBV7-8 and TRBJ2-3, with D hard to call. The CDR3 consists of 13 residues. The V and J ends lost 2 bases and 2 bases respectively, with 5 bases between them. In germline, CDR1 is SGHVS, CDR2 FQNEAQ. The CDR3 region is CASSLLITDTQYF. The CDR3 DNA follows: TGTGCCAGCAGCTTACTAATCACAGATACGCAGTATTTT.

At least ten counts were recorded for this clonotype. The CDR3 DNA follows: TGTGCCACCAGTGATGCCTACGAGCAGTACGTC. Translated: CATSDAYEQYV. This chain links TRBV24-1 with TRBJ2-7; D remains ambiguous. Trimming removed 3 bases from V and 2 bases from J, with 1 base in between. The CDR3 runs 11 residues. Germline-derived CDR1 and CDR2 are KGHDR and SFDVKD.

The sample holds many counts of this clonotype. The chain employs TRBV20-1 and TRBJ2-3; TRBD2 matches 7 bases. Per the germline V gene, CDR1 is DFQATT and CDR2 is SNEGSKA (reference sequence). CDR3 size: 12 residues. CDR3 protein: CIPDGRADTQYF. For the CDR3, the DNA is TGCATCCCGGATGGGAGGGCAGATACGCAGTATTTT.